This is a list of T cell receptor beta chains from one sample in a study of cytomegalovirus exposure and HLA in healthy donors. The data were produced by immunoSEQ multiplex PCR, yet TCRdb's version contains in-frame clones alone and is incomplete. In the table there are 80,000 to 90,000 clones, roughly 80% of which are singletons. Sequencing was carried out using PBMCs. These receptors all come from a man aged 40-50 years in good health and CMV-seronegative. Each CDR3 is given with its conserved first and last residue. The D gene is left open where the match is weak. Clone size is shown for a subset of rows, as once, few, many or a class of expanded clone.

v_call,j_call,d_call,clone_size,cdr3_length,cdr3_nt,cdr3_aa
TRBV28,TRBJ1-2,.,.,13,TGTGCCAGCAGGGCAGGGGCTGACTATGGCTACACCTTC,CASRAGADYGYTF
TRBV7-8,TRBJ2-5,TRBD1,.,12,TGTGCCAGCAGACAGGACAGGGGGTCCCAGTACTTC,CASRQDRGSQYF
TRBV7-9,TRBJ2-5,.,.,12,TGTGCCAGCAGCCCCGAGGTGGAGACCCAGTACTTC,CASSPEVETQYF
TRBV28,TRBJ1-1,.,.,17,TGTGCCAGCAGTTTAAAACCCCCCTTGGGGGCGAACACTGAAGCTTTCTTT,CASSLKPPLGANTEAFF
TRBV2,TRBJ1-1,TRBD1,.,12,TGTGCCATCCAGGACAGGGGCACTGAAGCTTTCTTT,CAIQDRGTEAFF
TRBV28,TRBJ1-1,TRBD1,few,14,TGTGCCAGCAGTTTAAACAGGGGGAACACTGAAGCTTTCTTT,CASSLNRGNTEAFF
TRBV28,TRBJ2-7,TRBD1,.,15,TGTGCCAGCAGTCCCTCGGGACAGGGGTTCTACGAGCAGTACTTC,CASSPSGQGFYEQYF
TRBV30,TRBJ1-5,TRBD1,once,13,TGTGCCTGGGGTAGGGGGCCCAATCAGCCCCAGCATTTT,CAWGRGPNQPQHF
TRBV11-2,TRBJ2-7,.,.,15,TGTGCCAGCAGCTTAGGGGGTAGCGTCTCCTACGAGCAGTACTTC,CASSLGGSVSYEQYF
TRBV28,TRBJ2-1,.,.,14,TGTGCCAGTACTGCAGGGACATCGTACAATGAGCAGTTCTTC,CASTAGTSYNEQFF
TRBV5-1,TRBJ2-1,TRBD1,.,17,TGCGCCAGCAGCTTGGGTTCCCGCGGACAGGGAACGGATGAGCAGTTCTTC,CASSLGSRGQGTDEQFF
TRBV2,TRBJ1-6,.,.,14,TGTGCCAGCAGCCCCCCCAGGGAAAATTCACCCCTCCACTTT,CASSPPRENSPLHF
TRBV5-4,TRBJ1-2,.,.,14,TGTGCCAGCAGCCCGACGACTGAAAACTATGGCTACACCTTC,CASSPTTENYGYTF
TRBV7-2,TRBJ1-2,TRBD1,.,14,TGTGCCAGCAGCTTAGGGGGACAGGGCTATGGCTACACCTTC,CASSLGGQGYGYTF
TRBV4-2,TRBJ2-7,.,.,15,TGTGCCAGCAGCCAAGAAAAGCTAGGCCCCTACGAGCAGTACTTC,CASSQEKLGPYEQYF
TRBV7-2,TRBJ2-5,TRBD1,.,16,TGTGCCAGCAGCGCAGGAGGGACAGGCATCGAGGAGACCCAGTACTTC,CASSAGGTGIEETQYF
TRBV5-4,TRBJ2-7,.,.,11,TGTGCCAGCAGCTCAAAATACGAGCAGTACTTC,CASSSKYEQYF
TRBV5-4,TRBJ2-1,.,.,16,TGTGCCAGCAGCGCGGGGGACACCGGCACACACGATGAGCAGTTCTTC,CASSAGDTGTHDEQFF
TRBV10-2,TRBJ2-5,TRBD2,.,16,TGCGCCAGCAGTCATAGCGGGAGAGCCACTGGGGAGACCCAGTACTTC,CASSHSGRATGETQYF
TRBV7-8,TRBJ1-2,.,few,18,TGTGCCAGCAGCTTGGTTCAGGGCGACCTCATACTTAACTATGGCTACACCTTC,CASSLVQGDLILNYGYTF
TRBV29-1,TRBJ1-1,TRBD1,once,15,TGCAGCGTCGAGGATGACGACAGGGTGGGCACTGAAGCTTTCTTT,CSVEDDDRVGTEAFF